The 8 T cell receptor beta chains below come from one sample, sequenced in a study of shared T cell receptors in the human thymus (dated by TCRdb to the early 2020s). Library construction relied on the immunoSEQ multiplex PCR assay. In its TCRdb copy, this immuneACCESS table keeps in-frame sequences only and misses some clones. Where compared with another copy, unresolved V genes explain less than half of these, and the others have no known cause. This sample has hundreds of thousands of clones in its table, and approximately 87% of those were observed once. The biggest ten clones account for roughly 0.0089% of the sample. The sample also formed part of further work on human thymus T cells.

Sequencing was carried out using thymocytes. The receptors here all came from a boy younger than two with a congenital heart defect. Donor details come from another sample of the same person, matched by shared clones.

This clone was seen only a few times. This chain uses TRBV4-2 with TRBJ1-5, with TRBD1 matching 9 bases. CDR1 is LGHNA, CDR2 YNFKEQ, per germline. This CDR3 has 14 amino acids. V lost 2 bases, J lost 5 bases, and 1 base stayed unmatched. The DNA for the CDR3 is TGTGCCAGCAGCCAACGACAGGGGGATCAGCCCCAGCATTTT. Encoded protein: CASSQRQGDQPQHF.

The V and J genes are TRBV4-1 and TRBJ2-3; D might be TRBD1 (5 bases). V was shortened by 4 bases and J by 6 bases, with 14 bases between the two germline ends. This CDR3 region has 14 residues. Germline V CDR1 and CDR2: MGHRA, YSYEKL. The CDR3 nucleotides read TGCGCCAGCAGCCGTGGGGCTAGTTCCGATACGCAGTATTTT. This translates into CASSRGASSDTQYF.

This clone showed up just once. The chain carries TRBV12-5 and TRBJ2-1; D unresolved. V was trimmed by 3 bases and J by 6 bases, leaving 9 bases between them. CDR1 LGHNT and CDR2 FRNRAP come from the germline V gene. The CDR3 spans 13 residues. This CDR3 is CASGFFMFNEQFF. The CDR3 DNA reads as TGTGCTAGTGGTTTTTTTATGTTCAATGAGCAGTTCTTC.

This chain uses TRBV4-3 with TRBJ1-3, with 7 positions matching TRBD1. Trimming cost V 0 bases and J 7 bases; bases outside gene matches: 6. Germline assignment: CDR1 LGHNA and CDR2 YSLEER. The CDR3 is made up of 15 amino acids. For the CDR3, the DNA is TGCGCCAGCAGCCAAGAAGAACAGGGGCGGAACACCATATATTTT. This gives the protein CASSQEEQGRNTIYF.

V is TRBV29-1 and J is TRBJ2-1, with D perhaps TRBD1 (6 bases). This CDR3 has 14 amino acids. Germline V CDR1 and CDR2: SQVTM, ANQGSEA. V was shortened by 2 bases and J by 6 bases, with 14 bases between the two germline ends. The CDR3 is CSVERQGNGNEQFF. The DNA of the CDR3 is TGCAGCGTTGAACGGCAGGGGAATGGCAATGAGCAGTTCTTC.

The gene calls are TRBV12-5 and TRBJ2-1; 8 nucleotides align to TRBD2. The CDR3 contains 17 residues. V was pared by 3 bases and J by 5 bases, with 12 bases of the junction left unmatched. CDR1 is LGHNT and CDR2 is FRNRAP in the germline V gene. The CDR3 here is CASGFGGASEDDNEQFF. The CDR3 DNA follows: TGTGCTAGTGGTTTCGGGGGGGCTAGCGAAGACGACAATGAGCAGTTCTTC.

This chain uses TRBV4-1 with TRBJ2-7; weak D call: TRBD2 (5 bases). The CDR3 runs to 15 residues. Trimming removed 3 bases at V and 2 bases at J, with 14 bases between. CDR1 and CDR2 (germline): MGHRA, YSYEKL. CDR3 amino acids: CASSHEPSKTYEQYF. DNA of the CDR3: TGCGCCAGCAGCCACGAGCCTAGCAAAACCTACGAGCAGTACTTC.

This chain joins TRBV13 and TRBJ2-3; 13 nucleotides line up with TRBD2. From germline, CDR1 is PRHDT and CDR2 FYEKMQ (reference sequence). J lost 6 bases, V lost 4 bases, and 7 bases had no gene match. The CDR3 contains 16 residues. The CDR3 reads CASSSRLAGGGDTQYF. The CDR3 DNA sequence: TGTGCCAGCAGCTCCCGACTAGCGGGAGGCGGGGATACGCAGTATTTT. Variable domain in full (rest from reference TRBV13 and TRBJ2-3): AAGVIQSPRHLIKEKRETATLKCYPIPRHDTVYWYQQGPGQDPQFLISFYEKMQSDKGSIPDRFSAQQFSDYHSELNMSSLELGDSALYFCASSSRLAGGGDTQYFGPGTRLTVL.